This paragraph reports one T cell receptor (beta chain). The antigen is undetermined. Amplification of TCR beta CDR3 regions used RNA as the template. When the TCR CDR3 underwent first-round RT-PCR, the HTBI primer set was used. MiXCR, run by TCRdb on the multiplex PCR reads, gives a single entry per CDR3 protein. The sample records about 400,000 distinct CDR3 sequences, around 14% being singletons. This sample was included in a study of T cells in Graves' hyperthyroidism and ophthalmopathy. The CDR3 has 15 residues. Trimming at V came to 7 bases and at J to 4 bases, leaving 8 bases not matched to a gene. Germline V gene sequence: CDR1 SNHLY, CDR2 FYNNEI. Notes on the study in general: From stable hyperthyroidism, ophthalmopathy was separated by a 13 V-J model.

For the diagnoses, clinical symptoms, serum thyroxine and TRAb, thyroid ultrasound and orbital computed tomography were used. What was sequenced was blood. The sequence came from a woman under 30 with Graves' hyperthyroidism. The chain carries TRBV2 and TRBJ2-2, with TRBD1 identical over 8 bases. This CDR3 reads CASTPGGAGTGELFF. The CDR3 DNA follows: TGTGCCAGCACCCCAGGGGGCGCAGGCACCGGGGAGCTGTTTTTT.